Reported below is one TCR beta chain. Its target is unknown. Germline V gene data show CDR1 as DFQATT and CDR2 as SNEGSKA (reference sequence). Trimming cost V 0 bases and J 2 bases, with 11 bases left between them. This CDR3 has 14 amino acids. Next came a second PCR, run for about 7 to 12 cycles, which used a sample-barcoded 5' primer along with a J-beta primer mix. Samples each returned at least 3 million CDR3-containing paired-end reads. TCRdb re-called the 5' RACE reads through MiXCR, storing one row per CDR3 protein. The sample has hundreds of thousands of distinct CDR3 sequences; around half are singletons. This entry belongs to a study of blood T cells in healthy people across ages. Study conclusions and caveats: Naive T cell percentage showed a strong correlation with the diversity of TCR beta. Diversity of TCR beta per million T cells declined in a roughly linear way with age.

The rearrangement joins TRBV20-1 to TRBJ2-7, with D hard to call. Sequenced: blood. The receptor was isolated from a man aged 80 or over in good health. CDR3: CSARDPTSAYEQYF. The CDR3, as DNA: TGCAGTGCTAGAGATCCGACATCAGCCTACGAGCAGTACTTC.